This TCR beta chain is from a study of long-term antiretroviral therapy in people with HIV. Study conclusions and caveats: When set beside controls, HIV repertoires had CDR3 length ranges that were narrower. Blood was collected between about 2004 and 2017, possibly under older ART regimens. Following ART, diversity rose but still fell short of transplant donor controls. Regardless of time point, clones expanded before ART dominated the repertoire.

To note about this clone: Antigen specificity is unknown.

Version v3.0 of the immunoSEQ assay was performed at survey level. Using immunoSEQ multiplex PCR, the repertoire was profiled, and TCRdb retains in-frame clones only, with some absent. The data hold 29,000 or so clones, with about 95% observed a single time. Germline assignment: CDR1 SGHNT and CDR2 YYREEE (reference sequence). Trimming stripped 3 bases from V and 3 bases from J, with 10 bases between. The CDR3 covers 13 residues. The receptor was derived from a man younger than 40 with HIV. Source: unsorted PBMCs, taken 5.3 years after starting antiretroviral therapy. The chain links TRBV5-4 to TRBJ2-7, with unresolved D. CDR3 region: CASSSFMGYEQYF. CDR3 in DNA: TGTGCCAGCAGCTCCTTTATGGGCTACGAGCAGTACTTC.